This T cell receptor (beta chain) is drawn from a study of cytomegalovirus exposure and HLA in healthy donors. The PCR employed 60 Vbeta primers together with 13 Jbeta primers. The table came from immunoSEQ multiplex PCR; TCRdb's copy has only in-frame clones and leaves some out. The data show 110,000 or so clones, with approximately 79% seen just once and 15% to 20% held by the top ten. Of note for this clone: Its antigen is as yet unknown.

Deletions cut 5 bases from V and 0 bases from J, with 14 bases between. In germline, CDR1 is MNHEY, CDR2 SMNVEV (reference sequence). This CDR3 comprises 16 residues. Study-level findings and limits: Accurate prediction of HLA-A and HLA-B alleles (for most subjects) was reportedly achieved from TCR beta sequences. There were some V segments, including TRBV6-2 and TRBV6-3, excluded as indistinguishable. An analysis done earlier found most TCR beta V segments productive about 87% or about 30% of the time. Analysis was carried out at a later point, and it linked a missense DCLRE1C variant to TCR beta V- and J-gene trimming.

The chain couples TRBV27 to TRBJ1-5; D is undetermined. The origin of this receptor is a man between 50 and 59 years old in good health and CMV-seropositive. Sequenced: PBMCs. This CDR3 reads CASSRGPHYSNQPQHF. The CDR3 DNA sequence: TGTGCCAGCAGTCGCGGCCCCCATTATAGCAATCAGCCCCAGCATTTT.